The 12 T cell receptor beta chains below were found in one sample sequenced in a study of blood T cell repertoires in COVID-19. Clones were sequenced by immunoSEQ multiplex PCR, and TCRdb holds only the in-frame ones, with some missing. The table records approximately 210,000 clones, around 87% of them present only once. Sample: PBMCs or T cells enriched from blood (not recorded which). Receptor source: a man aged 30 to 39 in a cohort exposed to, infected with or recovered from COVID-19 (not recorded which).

Written as DNA, the CDR3 is TGCAGTGCTAGTCGCGCCTACGAGCAGTACTTC. Its translation: CSASRAYEQYF. This chain uses TRBV20-1 with TRBJ2-7; D is ambiguous. Germline-derived CDR1 and CDR2 are DFQATT and SNEGSKA (reference sequence). The CDR3 loop spans 11 amino acids. Trimming stripped 3 bases from V and 2 bases from J, with 5 bases between.

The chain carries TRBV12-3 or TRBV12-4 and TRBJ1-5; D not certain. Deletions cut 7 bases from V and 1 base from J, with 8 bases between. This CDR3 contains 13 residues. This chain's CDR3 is CASKAGSNQPQHF. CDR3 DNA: TGTGCCAGCAAAGCGGGAAGCAATCAGCCCCAGCATTTT.

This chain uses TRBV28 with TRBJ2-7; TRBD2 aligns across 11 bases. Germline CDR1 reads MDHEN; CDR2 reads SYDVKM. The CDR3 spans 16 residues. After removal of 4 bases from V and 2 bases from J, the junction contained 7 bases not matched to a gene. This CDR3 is CASSSLSGRDPYEQYF. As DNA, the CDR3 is TGTGCCAGCAGTTCCCTTAGCGGGAGGGACCCCTACGAGCAGTACTTC.

DNA of the CDR3: TGTGCCAGCAGCTCGCCGGTGCGTGGTCAGCCCCAGCATTTT. This codes for CASSSPVRGQPQHF. J is TRBJ1-5 and V is TRBV7-8; no reliable D call. The CDR3 has 14 amino acids. The ends were cut back, 4 bases at V and 6 bases at J, with 13 bases in the middle. The germline CDR1 and CDR2 sequences are SGHVS and FQNEAQ.

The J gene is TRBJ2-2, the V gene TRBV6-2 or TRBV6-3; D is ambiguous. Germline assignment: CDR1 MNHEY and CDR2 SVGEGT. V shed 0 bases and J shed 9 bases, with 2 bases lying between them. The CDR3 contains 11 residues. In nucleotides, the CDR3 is TGTGCCAGCAGTTACTCCTGGGAGCTGTTTTTT. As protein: CASSYSWELFF.

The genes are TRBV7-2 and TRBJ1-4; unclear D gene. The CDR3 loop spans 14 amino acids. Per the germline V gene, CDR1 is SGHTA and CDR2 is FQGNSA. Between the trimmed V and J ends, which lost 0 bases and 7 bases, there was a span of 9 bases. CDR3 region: CASSLAFGIEKLFF. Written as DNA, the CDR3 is TGTGCCAGCAGCTTAGCGTTCGGGATTGAAAAACTGTTTTTT. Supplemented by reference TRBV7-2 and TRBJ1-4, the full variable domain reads GAGVSQSPSNKVTEKGKDVELRCDPISGHTALYWYRQSLGQGLEFLIYFQGNSAPDKSGLPSDRFSAERTGGSVSTLTIQRTQQEDSAVYLCASSLAFGIEKLFFGSGTQLSVL.

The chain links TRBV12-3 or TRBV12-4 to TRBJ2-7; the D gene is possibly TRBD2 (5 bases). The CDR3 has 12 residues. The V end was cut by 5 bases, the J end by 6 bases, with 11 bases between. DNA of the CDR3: TGTGCCAGCAGTGTCACTAGAACCGAGCAGTACTTC. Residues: CASSVTRTEQYF.

DNA of the CDR3: TGTGCCAGCAGCTCTACGGCGGGGACGTACAATGAGCAGTTCTTC. It encodes CASSSTAGTYNEQFF. This sequence joins TRBV7-9 and TRBJ2-1, with a possible D match to TRBD2 (6 bases). The V end lost 4 bases, the J end lost 4 bases, and 14 bases lay between the germline ends. CDR3 length: 15 amino acids. CDR1 is SEHNR, CDR2 FQNEAQ, per germline (reference sequence).

CDR3 region: CASSESRLRTDTQYF. The CDR3 DNA follows: TGCGCCAGCAGTGAGTCGAGGCTACGCACAGATACGCAGTATTTT. The chain recombines TRBV10-1 with TRBJ2-3, with unresolved D. The germline V and J ends were trimmed by 0 bases and 1 base, with 8 bases remaining between them. Per the germline V gene, CDR1 is WNHNN and CDR2 is SYGVQD (reference sequence). This CDR3 contains 15 residues.

This chain's CDR3 is CASSLGHQQAGELFF. CDR3 coding DNA: TGTGCCAGCAGCTTGGGACACCAACAGGCCGGGGAGCTGTTTTTT. The J gene is TRBJ2-2, the V gene TRBV5-4, with D tentatively TRBD1 (5 bases). From germline, CDR1 is SGHNT and CDR2 YYREEE (reference sequence). The length of the CDR3 is 15 residues. The ends were cut back, 0 bases at V and 6 bases at J, with 12 bases in the middle.

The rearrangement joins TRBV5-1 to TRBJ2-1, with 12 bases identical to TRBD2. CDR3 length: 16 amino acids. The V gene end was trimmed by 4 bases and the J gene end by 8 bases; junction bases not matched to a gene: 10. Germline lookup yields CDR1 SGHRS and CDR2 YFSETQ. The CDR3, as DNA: TGCGCCAGCAGCCTAAGGACTAGCGGGATCCCCCATGAGCAGTTCTTC. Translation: CASSLRTSGIPHEQFF.

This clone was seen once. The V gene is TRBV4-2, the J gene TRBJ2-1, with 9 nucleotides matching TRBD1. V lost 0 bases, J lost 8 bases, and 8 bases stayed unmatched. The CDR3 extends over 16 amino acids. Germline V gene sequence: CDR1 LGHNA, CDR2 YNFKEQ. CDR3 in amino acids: CASSQESTGGMYEQFF. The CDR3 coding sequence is TGTGCCAGCAGCCAAGAGTCGACAGGGGGTATGTATGAGCAGTTCTTC.